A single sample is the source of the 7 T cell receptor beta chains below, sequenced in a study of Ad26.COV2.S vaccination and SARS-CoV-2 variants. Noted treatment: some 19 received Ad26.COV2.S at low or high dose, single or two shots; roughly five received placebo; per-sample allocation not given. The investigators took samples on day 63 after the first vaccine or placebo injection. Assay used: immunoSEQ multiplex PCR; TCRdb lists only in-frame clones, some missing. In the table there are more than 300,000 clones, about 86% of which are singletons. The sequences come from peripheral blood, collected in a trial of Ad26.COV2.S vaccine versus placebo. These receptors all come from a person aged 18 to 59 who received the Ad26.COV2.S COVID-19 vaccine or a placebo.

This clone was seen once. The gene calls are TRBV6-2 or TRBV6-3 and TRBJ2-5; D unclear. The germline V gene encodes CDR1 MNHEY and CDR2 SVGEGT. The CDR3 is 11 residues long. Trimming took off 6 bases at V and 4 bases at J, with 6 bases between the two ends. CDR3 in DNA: TGTGCCAGCAGCGCAGGAGAGACCCAGTACTTC. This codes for CASSAGETQYF.

CDR3 nucleotides: TGTGCCAGCAGCTTCGGACTAGCGGGGGCACAAGAGACCCAGTACTTC. This encodes CASSFGLAGAQETQYF. This chain uses TRBV11-2 with TRBJ2-5; 13 positions match TRBD2. The J segment lost 2 bases and the V segment lost 3 bases, leaving 3 bases of the junction unmatched. Germline V gene lookup returns CDR1 SGHAT and CDR2 FQNNGV. The CDR3 totals 16 residues.

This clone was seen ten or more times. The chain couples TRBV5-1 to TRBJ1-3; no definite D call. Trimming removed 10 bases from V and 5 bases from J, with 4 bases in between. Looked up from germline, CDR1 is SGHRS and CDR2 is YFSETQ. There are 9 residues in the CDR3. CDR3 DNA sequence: TGCGCCGTCCGAAACACCATATATTTT. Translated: CAVRNTIYF.

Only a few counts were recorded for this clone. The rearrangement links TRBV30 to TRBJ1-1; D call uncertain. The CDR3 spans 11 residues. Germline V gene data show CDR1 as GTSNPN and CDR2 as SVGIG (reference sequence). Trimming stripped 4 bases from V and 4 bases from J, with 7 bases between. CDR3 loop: CAWTGVTEAFF. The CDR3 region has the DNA TGTGCCTGGACTGGGGTCACTGAAGCTTTCTTT.

CDR3 nucleotides: TGTGCCAGCAGTTCCGGGACAGCCTGGCCTAATGAAAAACTGTTTTTT. The encoded protein is CASSSGTAWPNEKLFF. The chain carries TRBV6-2 or TRBV6-3 and TRBJ1-4; 7 bases line up with TRBD1. The CDR3 loop spans 16 amino acids. Losses at the gene ends were 4 bases for V and 3 bases for J; bases not matched to a gene: 8. The germline gives CDR1 MNHEY, CDR2 SVGEGT.

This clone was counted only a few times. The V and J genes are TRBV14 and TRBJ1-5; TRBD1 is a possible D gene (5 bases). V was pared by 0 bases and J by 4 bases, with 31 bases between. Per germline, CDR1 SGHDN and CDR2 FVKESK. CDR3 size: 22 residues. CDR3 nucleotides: TGTGCCAGCAGCCAAGATAGTTCCGCACAGTTGCCAGGGACGGTCACTAATCAGCCCCAGCATTTT. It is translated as CASSQDSSAQLPGTVTNQPQHF.

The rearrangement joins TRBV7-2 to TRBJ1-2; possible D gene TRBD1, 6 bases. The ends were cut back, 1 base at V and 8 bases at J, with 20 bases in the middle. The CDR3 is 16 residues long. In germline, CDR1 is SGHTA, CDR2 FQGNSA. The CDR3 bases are TGTGCCAGCAGCTTAGAGCGCTCTGGGGGGGCTGAGGGCTACACCTTC. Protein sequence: CASSLERSGGAEGYTF.